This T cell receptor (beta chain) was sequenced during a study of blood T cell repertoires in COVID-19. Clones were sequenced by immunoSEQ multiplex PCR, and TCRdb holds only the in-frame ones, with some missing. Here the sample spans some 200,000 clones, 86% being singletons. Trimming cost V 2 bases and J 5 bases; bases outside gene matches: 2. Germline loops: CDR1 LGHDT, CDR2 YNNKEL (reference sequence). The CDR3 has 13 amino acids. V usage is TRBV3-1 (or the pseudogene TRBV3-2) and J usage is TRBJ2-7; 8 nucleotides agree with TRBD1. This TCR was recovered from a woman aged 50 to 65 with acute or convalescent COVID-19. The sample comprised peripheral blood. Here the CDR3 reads CASSQWTGHEQYF. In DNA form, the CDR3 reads TGTGCCAGCAGCCAATGGACAGGGCACGAGCAGTACTTC.